The table lists the clone carrying this TCR beta chain with a few counts. This entry is derived from a study of T cells in Graves' hyperthyroidism and ophthalmopathy. Looked up from germline, CDR1 is KGHDR and CDR2 is SFDVKD. V shed 1 base, J shed 2 bases, and the junction held 3 bases outside the gene matches. There are 15 residues in the CDR3. Amplified TCR beta CDR3 regions derived from RNA transcripts. An initial round of RT-PCR targeting the TCR CDR3 relied on the HTBI primer set. MiXCR, run by TCRdb on the multiplex PCR reads, gives a single entry per CDR3 protein. The sample shows about 640,000 distinct CDR3 sequences, around 20% of them seen only once.

Sequenced input: blood. The chain employs TRBV24-1 and TRBJ2-5, with 7 bases fitting TRBD2. The TCR sequence derives from a young man with Graves' ophthalmopathy. Here the CDR3 reads CATSDFGGLQETQYF. The CDR3 DNA reads as TGTGCCACCAGTGATTTCGGGGGACTACAAGAGACCCAGTACTTC.